This T cell receptor beta chain was sequenced in a study of early stage breast cancer tumors. Study context: Invasive lobular carcinomas made up about 30% of the 12 ER+/PR+/HER2- tumors.

Each sample had two DNA replicates, roughly 0.5 ug blood or about 1.5 ug tissue. Repertoires were generated with immunoSEQ multiplex PCR, while TCRdb's copy carries only in-frame clones and drops some. The sample holds over 6,500 clones, approximately 65% seen once. Tumor samples used roughly 19-55 mg of diced tissue. Turning to this clone: Antigen: not known.

Overall study findings and caveats: In about 90% of the 16 patients, blood comparison separated tumor from normal breast.

Per germline, CDR1 MGHRA and CDR2 YSYEKL. After removal of 2 bases from V and 0 bases from J, the junction contained 4 bases not matched to a gene. This CDR3 comprises 16 residues. The V gene is TRBV4-1, the J gene TRBJ1-5, with TRBD1 matching 7 bases. This clonotype originated in a person between 65 and 79 years old with breast cancer. The sequenced sample was breast tumor tissue. CDR3 region: CASSQRGTVSNQPQHF. For the CDR3, the DNA is TGCGCCAGCAGCCAAAGGGGGACAGTTAGCAATCAGCCCCAGCATTTT.